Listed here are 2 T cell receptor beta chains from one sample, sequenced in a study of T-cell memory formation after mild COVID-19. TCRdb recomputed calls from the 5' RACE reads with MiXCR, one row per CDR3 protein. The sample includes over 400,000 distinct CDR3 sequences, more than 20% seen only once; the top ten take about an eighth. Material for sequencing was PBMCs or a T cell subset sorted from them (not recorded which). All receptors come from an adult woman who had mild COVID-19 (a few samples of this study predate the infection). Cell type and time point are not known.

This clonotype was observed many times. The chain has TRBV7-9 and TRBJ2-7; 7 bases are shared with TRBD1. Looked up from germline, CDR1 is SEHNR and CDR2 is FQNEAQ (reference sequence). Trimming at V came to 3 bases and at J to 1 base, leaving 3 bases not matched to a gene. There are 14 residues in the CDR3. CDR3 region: CASSFSDRSYEQYF. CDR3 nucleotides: TGTGCCAGCAGCTTCTCGGACAGGTCCTACGAGCAGTACTTC.

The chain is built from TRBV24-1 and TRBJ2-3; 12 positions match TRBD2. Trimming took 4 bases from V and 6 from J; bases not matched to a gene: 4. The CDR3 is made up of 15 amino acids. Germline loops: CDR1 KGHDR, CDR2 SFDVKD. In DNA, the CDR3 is TGTGCCACCAGTGACCAAGGACTAGCGGGGGATACGCAGTATTTT. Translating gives CATSDQGLAGDTQYF.